These 2 T cell receptor beta chains were sequenced from one sample in a study of T cell clonality in common variable immunodeficiency. General study points: Common variable immunodeficiency TCR beta sequences reportedly had fewer deletions and N-nucleotide insertions.

Antigens of these TCRs are unknown. Some clones are missing from TCRdb's copy, which holds only in-frame ones; the method was immunoSEQ multiplex PCR. The sample presents 25,000 to 35,000 clones, none singletons. Sample: peripheral blood mononuclear cells. The receptors shown here come from a human donor with common variable immunodeficiency.

This clone was seen ten or more times. The read terminates 3 residues before the CDR3 end, so the remaining end is supplied by the germline J gene. The chain joins TRBV19 to TRBJ2-3, with D possibly TRBD1 on 6 matching bases. The CDR3 is 13 amino acids. V lost 6 bases to trimming and J lost 5 bases, with 12 bases between them. Germline CDR1 reads LNHDA; CDR2 reads SQIVND (reference sequence). CDR3: CASRLQGLDTQYF. The sequenced CDR3 bases are TGTGCCAGTAGGCTACAGGGATTAGATACG.

This clone was counted ten times or more. The read stops 3 residues short of the end of the CDR3; the missing end is completed from the germline J gene. This sequence joins TRBV20-1 and TRBJ2-2; 9 nucleotides agree with TRBD1. CDR3 length: 14 residues. The V and J ends lost 3 bases and 5 bases, in that order; junction bases with no gene match: 4. Looked up from germline, CDR1 is DFQATT and CDR2 is SNEGSKA (reference sequence). The CDR3 bases that were read are TGCAGTGCTAGTTGGGACAGGGAAACCGGGGAG. Translation gives CSASWDRETGE. The full CDR3 reads CSASWDRETGELFF.